These 30 T cell receptor beta chains were sequenced from one sample in a study of blood T cell repertoires in COVID-19. Using immunoSEQ multiplex PCR, the repertoire was profiled, and TCRdb retains in-frame clones only, with some absent. The sample yields tens of thousands of clones, around 87% seen once. The sequenced sample was peripheral blood. Every receptor here comes from a man aged 45-65 years with active COVID-19.

The V call is TRBV18, the J call TRBJ2-2; D ambiguous. The CDR3 is 14 amino acids. Germline V gene data show CDR1 as KGHSH and CDR2 as LQKENI. The V and J ends lost 2 bases and 2 bases respectively, with 6 bases between them. The CDR3 spells CASSPNSNTGELFF. The CDR3 coding sequence is TGTGCCAGCTCACCAAACTCTAACACCGGGGAGCTGTTTTTT.

The genes are TRBV7-9 and TRBJ2-5; 14 nucleotides line up with TRBD2. From germline, CDR1 is SEHNR and CDR2 FQNEAQ (reference sequence). V shed 4 bases, J shed 2 bases, and the junction held 3 bases outside the gene matches. The CDR3 has 16 residues. The CDR3 DNA reads TGTGCCAGCAGCTCTTGGACTAGCGGGAGGCAAGAGACCCAGTACTTC. Protein sequence: CASSSWTSGRQETQYF. The full variable domain, its missing parts supplied by reference TRBV7-9 and TRBJ2-5, is DTGVSQNPRHKITKRGQNVTFRCDPISEHNRLYWYRQTLGQGPEFLTYFQNEAQLEKSRLLSDRFSAERPKGSFSTLEIQRTEQGDSAMYLCASSSWTSGRQETQYFGPGTRLLVL.

The chain carries TRBV5-1 and TRBJ2-5, with a weak D call TRBD1 (6 bases). Trimming left V 4 bases short and J 2 bases short, with 15 bases between. Per the germline V gene, CDR1 is SGHRS and CDR2 is YFSETQ. The CDR3 runs 15 residues. CDR3 DNA sequence: TGCGCCAGCAGCCAGACAGGTTTAGGGCAAGAGACCCAGTACTTC. Translating it yields CASSQTGLGQETQYF.

The V call is TRBV7-6, the J call TRBJ2-5; 12 nucleotides agree with TRBD2. This CDR3 spans 18 amino acids. Germline V gene sequence: CDR1 SGHVS, CDR2 FNYEAQ. The J segment lost 1 base and the V segment lost 5 bases, leaving 11 bases of the junction unmatched. The CDR3 sequence is CASSRRLAGELSQETQYF. CDR3 coding DNA: TGTGCCAGCAGCAGACGACTAGCGGGAGAATTAAGCCAAGAGACCCAGTACTTC.

The chain uses TRBV9 and TRBJ2-6; weak D call: TRBD1 (6 bases). The V and J ends lost 4 bases and 0 bases respectively, with 26 bases between them. CDR3 length: 21 residues. CDR1 is SGDLS and CDR2 is YYNGEE in the germline V gene. DNA for the CDR3: TGTGCCAGCAGCTCACCGAGACAGGCCCCGACTCTGAGCTCTGGGGCCAACGTCCTGACTTTC. This encodes CASSSPRQAPTLSSGANVLTF.

The rearrangement joins TRBV7-3 to TRBJ2-2; D is unclear. CDR1 and CDR2 (germline): SGHTA, FQGTGA. The length of the CDR3 is 13 residues. Between the trimmed V and J ends, which lost 3 bases and 7 bases, there was a span of 9 bases. DNA of the CDR3: TGTGCCAGCAGCTTCAGTCACTACGGGGAGCTGTTTTTT. This translates into CASSFSHYGELFF. Filled out from reference TRBV7-3 and TRBJ2-2, the complete variable domain reads GAGVSQTPSNKVTEKGKYVELRCDPISGHTALYWYRQSLGQGPEFLIYFQGTGAADDSGLPNDRFFAVRPEGSVSTLKIQRTERGDSAVYLCASSFSHYGELFFGEGSRLTVL.

This chain uses TRBV25-1 with TRBJ1-1, with D unclear. The germline V gene encodes CDR1 MGHDK and CDR2 SYGVNS. The CDR3 runs 13 residues. V shed 3 bases and J shed 11 bases, with 16 bases lying between them. CDR3 coding DNA: TGTGCCAGCAGTGACTCTCCCGGACTGAGGGCTTTCTTT. Protein product: CASSDSPGLRAFF.

The chain uses TRBV28 and TRBJ1-1; 10 nucleotides line up with TRBD1. V was clipped by 6 bases and J by 6 bases; unmatched bases: 7. This CDR3 has 14 residues. Germline V lookup: CDR1 MDHEN, CDR2 SYDVKM. This CDR3 is CASRMTGGWAEAFF. The CDR3 DNA is TGTGCCAGCAGAATGACAGGGGGCTGGGCTGAAGCTTTCTTT.

The rearrangement links TRBV4-3 to TRBJ2-1, with 9 positions matching TRBD2. Trimming cost V 8 bases and J 2 bases; bases outside gene matches: 10. The CDR3 is 16 residues long. CDR1 and CDR2 (germline): LGHNA, YSLEER. Here the CDR3 DNA reads TGCGCCAGCTACAGTAGCGGGAGATCCGCCTACAATGAGCAGTTCTTC. It translates to CASYSSGRSAYNEQFF.

The chain carries TRBV4-3 and TRBJ2-1; D is perhaps TRBD2 (6 bases). CDR3 size: 15 residues. Per germline, CDR1 LGHNA and CDR2 YSLEER. V was shortened by 0 bases and J by 3 bases, with 9 bases between the two germline ends. The CDR3 sequence: CASSQDIGSYNEQFF. CDR3 DNA sequence: TGCGCCAGCAGCCAAGACATCGGGAGCTACAATGAGCAGTTCTTC.

This rearrangement joins TRBV11-3 to TRBJ2-1; 12 bases fit TRBD2. This CDR3 is 16 amino acids long. Trimming took 4 bases from V and 8 from J; bases not matched to a gene: 9. The V gene's germline CDR1 is SGHNT and CDR2 YENEEA. The CDR3, as DNA: TGTGCCAGCAGCTCCACTAGCGGGAGGCCTTGGGATGAGCAGTTCTTC. Translating gives CASSSTSGRPWDEQFF.

This sequence joins TRBV5-1 and TRBJ2-7, with TRBD2 as a possible D gene (5 bases). CDR1 is SGHRS and CDR2 is YFSETQ in the germline V gene. The V end lost 4 bases, the J end lost 4 bases, and 9 bases lay between the germline ends. There are 12 residues in the CDR3. This chain's CDR3 is CASSKLGYEQYF. For the CDR3, the DNA is TGCGCCAGCAGCAAACTAGGTTACGAGCAGTACTTC.

The rearrangement uses TRBV7-9 and TRBJ2-7; D is possibly TRBD1 (5 bases). V dropped 5 bases and J dropped 8 bases, with 16 bases sitting between them. Germline-derived CDR1 and CDR2 are SEHNR and FQNEAQ (reference sequence). The CDR3 is made up of 13 amino acids. The CDR3 nucleotides are TGTGCCAGCAGCCGGACAACCGCCTATAAGCAGTACTTC. Translation: CASSRTTAYKQYF.

The rearrangement joins TRBV6-6 to TRBJ1-1; TRBD1 matches 7 bases. CDR3 size: 14 residues. Germline V gene lookup returns CDR1 MNHNY and CDR2 SVGAGI (reference sequence). V shed 5 bases and J 6 bases; nucleotides not matched to a gene: 9. The CDR3: CASSRDRVSSEAFF. For the CDR3, the DNA is TGTGCCAGCAGTAGAGACAGGGTGTCTTCTGAAGCTTTCTTT.

V usage is TRBV18 and J usage is TRBJ2-7; tentatively, D is TRBD2 (5 bases). The V and J ends lost 3 bases and 9 bases respectively, with 15 bases between them. Germline lookup yields CDR1 KGHSH and CDR2 LQKENI. The CDR3 length is 13 residues. CDR3 DNA: TGTGCCAGCTCACCTGACGAGGGCCAAGCGCAGTACTTC. It encodes CASSPDEGQAQYF.

This clone was counted many times. The chain employs TRBV28 and TRBJ1-1, with D unresolved. The CDR3 spans 15 residues. The germline CDR1 and CDR2 sequences are MDHEN and SYDVKM. Trimming pared 5 bases from V and 1 base from J, leaving 14 bases between. CDR3 coding DNA: TGTGCCAGCAGTCCCATCTCCGGGAGGAACACTGAAGCTTTCTTT. This translates into CASSPISGRNTEAFF.

The V gene is TRBV27, the J gene TRBJ2-1, with 9 nucleotides matching TRBD2. This CDR3 is built from 15 residues. J gave up 1 base and V 6 bases, and 4 bases lay outside the gene matches. Germline lookup yields CDR1 MNHEY and CDR2 SMNVEV (reference sequence). For the CDR3, the DNA is TGTGCCAGCAGGCTAGCGGGATCGTCCTACAATGAGCAGTTCTTC. Translating gives CASRLAGSSYNEQFF.

This rearrangement joins TRBV28 to TRBJ1-4; unclear D gene. V lost 6 bases, J lost 5 bases, and 16 bases lay in between. This CDR3 region has 15 residues. Germline CDR1 and CDR2: MDHEN and SYDVKM. The CDR3 region is CASSPVRVPNEKLFF. The DNA of the CDR3 is TGTGCCAGCAGCCCCGTGCGGGTACCGAATGAAAAACTGTTTTTT. The complete variable domain, with remaining parts taken from reference TRBV28 and TRBJ1-4, reads DVKVTQSSRYLVKRTGEKVFLECVQDMDHENMFWYRQDPGLGLRLIYFSYDVKMKEKGDIPEGYSVSREKKERFSLILESASTNQTSMYLCASSPVRVPNEKLFFGSGTQLSVL.

CDR3 bases: TGTGCCAGCAGGGGCCAGGGGGCGCATAATTCACCCCTCCACTTT. Protein sequence: CASRGQGAHNSPLHF. The chain links TRBV6-6 to TRBJ1-6; 8 nucleotides agree with TRBD1. The V gene's germline CDR1 is MNHNY and CDR2 SVGAGI (reference sequence). The CDR3 is made up of 15 amino acids. V shed 6 bases and J 5 bases; nucleotides not matched to a gene: 6.

The chain combines TRBV7-2 with TRBJ2-1; 13 nucleotides line up with TRBD2. V lost 1 base to trimming and J lost 9 bases; unmatched junction nucleotides: 3. Germline values: CDR1 SGHTA, CDR2 FQGNSA. CDR3 length: 15 residues. CDR3 protein: CASSLELAGGGEQFF. The DNA for the CDR3 is TGTGCCAGCAGCTTAGAACTAGCGGGAGGGGGTGAGCAGTTCTTC.

The chain is built from TRBV6-6 and TRBJ2-2, with TRBD1 matching over 9 bases. CDR3 length equals 14 residues. J lost 4 bases, V lost 6 bases, and 3 bases had no gene match. Germline assignment: CDR1 MNHNY and CDR2 SVGAGI (reference sequence). CDR3 in amino acids: CASRKQGATGELFF. The CDR3 region has the DNA TGTGCCAGCAGGAAACAGGGGGCCACCGGGGAGCTGTTTTTT.

This sequence joins TRBV5-1 and TRBJ2-3, with TRBD1 as a possible D gene (6 bases). CDR3 length equals 15 residues. Between the trimmed V and J ends, which lost 7 bases and 4 bases, there was a span of 19 bases. Germline loops: CDR1 SGHRS, CDR2 YFSETQ. CDR3 protein: CASGPQGDEADTQYF. CDR3 bases: TGCGCCAGCGGCCCACAGGGAGATGAGGCAGATACGCAGTATTTT.

The chain is built from TRBV2 and TRBJ1-2; D is unresolved. The CDR3 runs to 13 residues. V dropped 5 bases and J dropped 8 bases, with 15 bases sitting between them. Germline values: CDR1 SNHLY, CDR2 FYNNEI. CDR3 protein: CASSLDGAIGYTF. For the CDR3, the DNA is TGTGCCAGCAGTCTAGACGGAGCTATCGGCTACACCTTC. Full variable domain (missing parts from reference TRBV2 and TRBJ1-2): EPEVTQTPSHQVTQMGQEVILRCVPISNHLYFYWYRQILGQKVEFLVSFYNNEISEKSEIFDDQFSVERPDGSNFTLKIRSTKLEDSAMYFCASSLDGAIGYTFGSGTRLTVV.

This sequence joins TRBV11-2 and TRBJ1-2, with D uncertain. Trimming removed 5 bases at V and 7 bases at J, with 17 bases between. The CDR3 runs 14 residues. The V gene's germline CDR1 is SGHAT and CDR2 FQNNGV. For the CDR3, the DNA is TGTGCCAGCAGCCCCGGAGGAGGAAGCCGTGGCTACACCTTC. It yields the protein CASSPGGGSRGYTF.

J is TRBJ1-1 and V is TRBV5-5, with TRBD1 matching 8 bases. The CDR3 sequence is 15 residues long. The germline gives CDR1 SGHKS, CDR2 YYEKEE (reference sequence). Unmatched junction bases numbered 7, after V lost 0 bases and J lost 6 bases. The CDR3, as DNA: TGTGCCAGCAGCTTGGCAAGGACAGGGTTTGCTGAAGCTTTCTTT. As protein: CASSLARTGFAEAFF. Complete variable domain (other parts from reference TRBV5-5 and TRBJ1-1): DAGVTQSPTHLIKTRGQQVTLRCSPISGHKSVSWYQQVLGQGPQFIFQYYEKEERGRGNFPDRFSARQFPNYSSELNVNALLLGDSALYLCASSLARTGFAEAFFGQGTRLTVV.

V is TRBV27 and J is TRBJ2-6, with 7 positions matching TRBD2. The CDR3 has 15 residues. Per the germline V gene, CDR1 is MNHEY and CDR2 is SMNVEV (reference sequence). After removal of 5 bases from V and 3 bases from J, the junction contained 4 bases not matched to a gene. The CDR3, as DNA: TGTGCCAGCAGTCTGGGGGGGGGTGGGGCCAACGTCCTGACTTTC. Translated, it gives CASSLGGGGANVLTF.

The gene calls are TRBV5-1 and TRBJ2-1; possibly TRBD1 for D (6 bases). The ends were cut back, 7 bases at V and 4 bases at J, with 15 bases in the middle. CDR1 and CDR2 (germline): SGHRS, YFSETQ. The CDR3 sequence is 14 residues long. The CDR3 DNA reads as TGCGCCAGCTCCCGGGACACGACTTACAATGAGCAGTTCTTC. Translated, it gives CASSRDTTYNEQFF.

The CDR3 loop reads CASSVVQDQPQHF. In DNA, the CDR3 is TGTGCCAGCAGCGTAGTACAGGATCAGCCCCAGCATTTT. The V call is TRBV7-8, the J call TRBJ1-5; possibly TRBD1 for D (5 bases). The CDR3 covers 13 residues. V shed 5 bases and J shed 5 bases, with 10 bases lying between them. Germline V gene sequence: CDR1 SGHVS, CDR2 FQNEAQ.

This clone came up many times. CDR3 DNA: TGTGCCAGCAGTCCGACAGTGAACACTGAAGCTTTCTTT. It translates to CASSPTVNTEAFF. The J gene is TRBJ1-1, the V gene TRBV28, with TRBD1 as a possible D gene (5 bases). The CDR3 extends over 13 amino acids. Germline CDR1 is MDHEN and CDR2 is SYDVKM. The ends were cut back, 5 bases at V and 0 bases at J, with 7 bases in the middle.

The gene calls are TRBV2 and TRBJ2-7, with 8 bases identical to TRBD1. The V segment lost 6 bases and the J segment 7 bases; nucleotides outside the gene matches: 14. Germline values: CDR1 SNHLY, CDR2 FYNNEI. The CDR3 contains 15 residues. Here the CDR3 reads CASSPTSHTGGEQYF. CDR3 nucleotides: TGTGCCAGCAGCCCGACATCGCATACAGGGGGAGAGCAGTACTTC.